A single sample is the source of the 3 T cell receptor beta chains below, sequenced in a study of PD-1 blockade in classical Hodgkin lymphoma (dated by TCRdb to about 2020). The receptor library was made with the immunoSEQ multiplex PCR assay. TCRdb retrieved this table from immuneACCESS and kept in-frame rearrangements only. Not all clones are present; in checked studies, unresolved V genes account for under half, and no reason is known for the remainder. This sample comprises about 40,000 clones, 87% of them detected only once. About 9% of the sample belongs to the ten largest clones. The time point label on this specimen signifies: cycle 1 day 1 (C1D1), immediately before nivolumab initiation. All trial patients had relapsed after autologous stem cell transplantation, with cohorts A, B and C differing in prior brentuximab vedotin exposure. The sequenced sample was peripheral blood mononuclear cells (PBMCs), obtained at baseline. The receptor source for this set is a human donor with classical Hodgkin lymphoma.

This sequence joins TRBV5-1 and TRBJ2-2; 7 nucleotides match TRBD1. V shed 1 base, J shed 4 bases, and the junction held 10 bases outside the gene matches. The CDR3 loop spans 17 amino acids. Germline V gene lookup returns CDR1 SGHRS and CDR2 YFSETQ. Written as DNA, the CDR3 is TGCGCCAGCAGCTTGCGCCTTAGGACAGGTCCCACCGGGGAGCTGTTTTTT. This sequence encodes CASSLRLRTGPTGELFF.

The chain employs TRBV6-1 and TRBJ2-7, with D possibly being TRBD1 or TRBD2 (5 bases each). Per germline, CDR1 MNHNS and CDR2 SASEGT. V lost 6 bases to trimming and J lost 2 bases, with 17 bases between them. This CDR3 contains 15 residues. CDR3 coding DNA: TGTGCCAGCAGCCCTGAGGGACGCCCAACCTACGAGCAGTACTTC. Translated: CASSPEGRPTYEQYF.

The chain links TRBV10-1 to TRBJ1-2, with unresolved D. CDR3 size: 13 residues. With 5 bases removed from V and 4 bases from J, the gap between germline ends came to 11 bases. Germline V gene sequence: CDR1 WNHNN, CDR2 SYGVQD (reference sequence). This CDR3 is CASSKRKTYGYTF. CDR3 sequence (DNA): TGCGCCAGCAGTAAGCGAAAGACCTATGGCTACACCTTC.